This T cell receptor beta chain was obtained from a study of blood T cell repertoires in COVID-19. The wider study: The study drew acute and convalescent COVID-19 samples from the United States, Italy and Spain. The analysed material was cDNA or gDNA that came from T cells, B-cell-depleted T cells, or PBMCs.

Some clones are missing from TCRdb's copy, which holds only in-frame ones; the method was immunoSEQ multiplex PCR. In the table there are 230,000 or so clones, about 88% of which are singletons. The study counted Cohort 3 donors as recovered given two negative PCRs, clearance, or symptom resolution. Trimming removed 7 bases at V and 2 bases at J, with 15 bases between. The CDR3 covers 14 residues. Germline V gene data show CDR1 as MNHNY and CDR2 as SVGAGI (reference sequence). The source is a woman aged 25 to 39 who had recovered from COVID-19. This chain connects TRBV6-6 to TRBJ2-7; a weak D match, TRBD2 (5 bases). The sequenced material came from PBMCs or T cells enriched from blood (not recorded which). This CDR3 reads CASTKQDSAYEQYF. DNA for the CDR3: TGTGCCAGCACCAAGCAGGACTCGGCCTACGAGCAGTACTTC.